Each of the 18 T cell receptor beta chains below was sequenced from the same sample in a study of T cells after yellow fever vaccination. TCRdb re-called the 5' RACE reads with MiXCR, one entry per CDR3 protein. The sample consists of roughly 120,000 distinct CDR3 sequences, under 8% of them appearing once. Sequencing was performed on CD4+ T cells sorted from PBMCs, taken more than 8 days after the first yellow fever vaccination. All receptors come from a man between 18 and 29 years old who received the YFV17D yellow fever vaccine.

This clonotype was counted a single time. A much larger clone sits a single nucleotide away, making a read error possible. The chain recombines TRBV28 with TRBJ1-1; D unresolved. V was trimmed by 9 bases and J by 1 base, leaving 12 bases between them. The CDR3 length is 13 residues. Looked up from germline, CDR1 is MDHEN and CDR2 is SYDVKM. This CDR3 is CASRHPKNTEAFF. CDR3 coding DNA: TGTGCCAGTAGGCATCCCAAGAACACTGAAGCTTTCTTT.

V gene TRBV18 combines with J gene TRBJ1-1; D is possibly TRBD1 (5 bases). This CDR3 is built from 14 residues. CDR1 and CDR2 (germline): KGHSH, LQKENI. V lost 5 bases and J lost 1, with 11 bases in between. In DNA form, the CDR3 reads TGTGCCAGCTCATCCGACAGCAGGAACACTGAAGCTTTCTTT. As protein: CASSSDSRNTEAFF.

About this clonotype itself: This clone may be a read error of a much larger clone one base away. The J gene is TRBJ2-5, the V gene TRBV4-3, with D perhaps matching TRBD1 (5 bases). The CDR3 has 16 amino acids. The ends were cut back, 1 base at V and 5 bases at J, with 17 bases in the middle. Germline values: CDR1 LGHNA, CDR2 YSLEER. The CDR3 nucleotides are TGCGCCAGCAGCCAAGGGTCTAGGGGCGTACATGAGACCCAGTACTTC. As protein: CASSQGSRGVHETQYF.

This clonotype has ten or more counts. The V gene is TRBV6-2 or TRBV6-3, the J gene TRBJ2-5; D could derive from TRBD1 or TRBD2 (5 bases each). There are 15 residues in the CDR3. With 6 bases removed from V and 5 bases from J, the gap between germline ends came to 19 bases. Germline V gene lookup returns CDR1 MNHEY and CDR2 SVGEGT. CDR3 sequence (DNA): TGTGCCAGCAGCAAGAGGGATTTCTGGGGGGAGACCCAGTACTTC. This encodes CASSKRDFWGETQYF.

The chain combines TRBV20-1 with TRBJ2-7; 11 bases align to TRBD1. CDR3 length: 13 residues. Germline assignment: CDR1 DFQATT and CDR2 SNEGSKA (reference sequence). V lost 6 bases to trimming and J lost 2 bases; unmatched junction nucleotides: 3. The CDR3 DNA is TGCAGTGCAATGGGACAGGGGGCCTACGAGCAGTACGTC. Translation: CSAMGQGAYEQYV.

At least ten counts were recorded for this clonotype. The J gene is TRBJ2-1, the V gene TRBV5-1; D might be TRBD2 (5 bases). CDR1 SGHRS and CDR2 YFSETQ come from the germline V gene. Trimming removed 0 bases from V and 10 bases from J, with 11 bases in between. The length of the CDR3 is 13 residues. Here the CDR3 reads CASSLGSVGEQFF. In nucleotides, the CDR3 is TGCGCCAGCAGCTTGGGTAGCGTGGGCGAGCAGTTCTTC.

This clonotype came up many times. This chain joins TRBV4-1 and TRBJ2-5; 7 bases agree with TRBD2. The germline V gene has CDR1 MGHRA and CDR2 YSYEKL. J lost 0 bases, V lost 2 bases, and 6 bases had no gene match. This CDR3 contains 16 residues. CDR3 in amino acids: CASSQRSGGYQETQYF. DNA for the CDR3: TGCGCCAGCAGCCAAAGGTCGGGGGGATACCAAGAGACCCAGTACTTC.

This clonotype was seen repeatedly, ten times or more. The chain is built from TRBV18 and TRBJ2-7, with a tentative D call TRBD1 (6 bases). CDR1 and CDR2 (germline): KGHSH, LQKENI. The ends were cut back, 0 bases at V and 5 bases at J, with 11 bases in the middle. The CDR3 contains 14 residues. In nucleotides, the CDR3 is TGTGCCAGCTCACCACCGCAGGGGCTGAACGAGCAGTACTTC. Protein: CASSPPQGLNEQYF.

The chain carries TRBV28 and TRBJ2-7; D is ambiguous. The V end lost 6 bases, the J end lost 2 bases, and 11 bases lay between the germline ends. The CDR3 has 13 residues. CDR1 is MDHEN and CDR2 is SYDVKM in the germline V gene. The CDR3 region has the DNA TGTGCCAGCAGACCCGGACCAGCCTACGAGCAGTACTTC. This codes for CASRPGPAYEQYF. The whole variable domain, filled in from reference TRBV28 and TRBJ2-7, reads DVKVTQSSRYLVKRTGEKVFLECVQDMDHENMFWYRQDPGLGLRLIYFSYDVKMKEKGDIPEGYSVSREKKERFSLILESASTNQTSMYLCASRPGPAYEQYFGPGTRLTVT.

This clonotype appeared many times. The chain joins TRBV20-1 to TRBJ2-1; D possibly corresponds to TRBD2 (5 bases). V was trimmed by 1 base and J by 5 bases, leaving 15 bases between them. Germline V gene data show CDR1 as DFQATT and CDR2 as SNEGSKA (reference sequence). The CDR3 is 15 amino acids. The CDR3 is CSARVLGLADNEQFF. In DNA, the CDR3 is TGCAGTGCTAGAGTTCTGGGTCTAGCTGACAATGAGCAGTTCTTC.

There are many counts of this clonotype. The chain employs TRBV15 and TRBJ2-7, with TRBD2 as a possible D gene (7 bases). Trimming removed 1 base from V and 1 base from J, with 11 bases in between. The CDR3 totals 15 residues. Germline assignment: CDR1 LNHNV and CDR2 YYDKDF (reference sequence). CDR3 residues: CATSRGGGGSYEQYV. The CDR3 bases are TGTGCCACCAGCAGAGGAGGGGGGGGTTCCTACGAGCAGTACGTC.

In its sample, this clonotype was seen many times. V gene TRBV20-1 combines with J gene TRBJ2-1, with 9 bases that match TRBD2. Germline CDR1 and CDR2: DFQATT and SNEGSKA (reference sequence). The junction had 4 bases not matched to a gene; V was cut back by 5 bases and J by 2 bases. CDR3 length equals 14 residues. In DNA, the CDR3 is TGCAGTGCTCGCGCGGGGGGGCCCTACAATGAGCAGTTCTTC. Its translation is CSARAGGPYNEQFF.

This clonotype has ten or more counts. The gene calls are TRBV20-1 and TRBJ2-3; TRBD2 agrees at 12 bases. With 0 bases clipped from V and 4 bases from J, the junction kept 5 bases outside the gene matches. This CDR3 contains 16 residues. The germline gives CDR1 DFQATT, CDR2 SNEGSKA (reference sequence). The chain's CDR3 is CSARDRRLAGADTQYF. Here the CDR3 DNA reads TGCAGTGCTAGAGATCGGCGACTAGCGGGGGCAGATACGCAGTATTTT.

CDR3 bases: TGTGCCAGCAGCCTAATCCGGGGGGCAGGTGTCAATGAAAAACTGTTTTTT. Amino acids: CASSLIRGAGVNEKLFF. This chain links TRBV7-9 with TRBJ1-4; D may be TRBD1 (6 bases). The ends were cut back, 5 bases at V and 5 bases at J, with 21 bases in the middle. CDR1 is SEHNR and CDR2 is FQNEAQ in the germline V gene (reference sequence). The CDR3 spans 17 residues.

Here the CDR3 DNA reads TGCAGTGCTAGAGATCTATTGTGGGGGACTAATGAAAAACTGTTTTTT. This sequence encodes CSARDLLWGTNEKLFF. The chain employs TRBV20-1 and TRBJ1-4; D possibly corresponds to TRBD1 (5 bases). Germline values: CDR1 DFQATT, CDR2 SNEGSKA (reference sequence). Between the trimmed V and J ends, which lost 0 bases and 2 bases, there was a span of 13 bases. The CDR3 has 16 residues.

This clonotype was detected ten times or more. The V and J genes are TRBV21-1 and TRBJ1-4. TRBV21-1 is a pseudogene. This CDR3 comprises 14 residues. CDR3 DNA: TGTGCCAGCAGCAAACTCGGGTACGGTGAAAAACTGTTTTTT. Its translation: CASSKLGYGEKLFF.

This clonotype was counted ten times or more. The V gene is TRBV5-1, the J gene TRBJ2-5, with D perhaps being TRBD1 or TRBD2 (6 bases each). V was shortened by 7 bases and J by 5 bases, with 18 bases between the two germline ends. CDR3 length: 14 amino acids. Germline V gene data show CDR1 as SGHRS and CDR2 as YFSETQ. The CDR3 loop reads CASGQNRAGETQYF. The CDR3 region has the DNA TGCGCCAGCGGACAAAACAGGGCGGGGGAGACCCAGTACTTC.

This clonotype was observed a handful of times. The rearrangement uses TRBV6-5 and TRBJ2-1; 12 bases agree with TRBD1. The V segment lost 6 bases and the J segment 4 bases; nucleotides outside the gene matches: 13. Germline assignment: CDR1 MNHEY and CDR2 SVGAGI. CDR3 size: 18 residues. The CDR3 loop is CASRFLPGQGAHYNEQFF. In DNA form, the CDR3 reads TGTGCCAGCAGATTTCTTCCGGGACAGGGGGCTCATTACAATGAGCAGTTCTTC.